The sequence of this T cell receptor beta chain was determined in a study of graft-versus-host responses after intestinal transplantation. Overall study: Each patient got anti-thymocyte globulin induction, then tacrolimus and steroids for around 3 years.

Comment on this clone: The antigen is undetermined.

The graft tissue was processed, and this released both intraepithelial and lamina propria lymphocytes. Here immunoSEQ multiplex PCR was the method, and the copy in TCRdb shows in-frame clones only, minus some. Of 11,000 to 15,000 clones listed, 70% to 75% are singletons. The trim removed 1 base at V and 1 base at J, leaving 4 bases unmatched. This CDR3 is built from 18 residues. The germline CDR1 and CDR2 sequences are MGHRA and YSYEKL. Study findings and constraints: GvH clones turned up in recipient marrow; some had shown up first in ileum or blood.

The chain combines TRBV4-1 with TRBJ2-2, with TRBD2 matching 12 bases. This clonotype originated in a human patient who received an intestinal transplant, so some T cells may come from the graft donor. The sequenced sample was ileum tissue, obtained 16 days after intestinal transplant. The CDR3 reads CASSQGTSGVGNTGELFF. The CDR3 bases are TGCGCCAGCAGCCAAGGGACTAGCGGGGTTGGGAACACCGGGGAGCTGTTTTTT.